Below are 30 T cell receptor beta chains sequenced from a single sample in a study of early stage breast cancer tumors. Using immunoSEQ multiplex PCR, the repertoire was profiled, and TCRdb retains in-frame clones only, with some absent. The sample has about 11,000 clones, around 75% seen once. The sequencing input was breast tumor tissue. These receptors were obtained from a person aged 65-85 years with breast cancer.

The chain recombines TRBV19 with TRBJ2-7; weak D call: TRBD2 (6 bases). Germline CDR1 LNHDA, CDR2 SQIVND (reference sequence). V dropped 5 bases and J dropped 5 bases, with 16 bases sitting between them. CDR3 length equals 14 residues. In DNA, the CDR3 is TGTGCCAGTAGTGTCAGACTAGGCAGCCACGAGCAGTACTTC. Residues: CASSVRLGSHEQYF.

The chain employs TRBV7-9 and TRBJ1-5; D gene ambiguous. The CDR3 totals 15 residues. The V end was cut by 4 bases, the J end by 2 bases, with 12 bases between. The germline V gene has CDR1 SEHNR and CDR2 FQNEAQ (reference sequence). CDR3 bases: TGTGCCAGCAGCTATTCCCGACTGGGCAATCAGCCCCAGCATTTT. Its translation: CASSYSRLGNQPQHF.

V gene TRBV10-1 combines with J gene TRBJ1-4, with 7 bases aligning to TRBD1. The CDR3 is 14 residues long. The germline gives CDR1 WNHNN, CDR2 SYGVQD (reference sequence). The V gene end was trimmed by 10 bases and the J gene end by 7 bases; junction bases not matched to a gene: 12. The CDR3 is CATERQGKSEKLFF. The CDR3 bases are TGCGCCACCGAACGACAGGGAAAGAGTGAAAAACTGTTTTTT.

The chain has TRBV4-3 and TRBJ1-1; tentatively, D is TRBD1 (6 bases). Germline assignment: CDR1 LGHNA and CDR2 YSLEER. The CDR3 is 15 residues long. Deletions cut 6 bases from V and 0 bases from J, with 14 bases between. The CDR3 DNA sequence: TGCGCCAGCAGTAGGGGGTGGGGGCTGAACACTGAAGCTTTCTTT. Translation gives CASSRGWGLNTEAFF.

The chain couples TRBV2 to TRBJ2-7; TRBD1 matches at 7 bases. Trimming at V came to 4 bases and at J to 3 bases, leaving 6 bases not matched to a gene. Germline V CDR1 and CDR2: SNHLY, FYNNEI. The CDR3 has 14 amino acids. CDR3 sequence reads: CASSVGTEIYEQYF. CDR3 DNA sequence: TGTGCCAGCAGTGTAGGGACAGAGATCTACGAGCAGTACTTC.

The genes are TRBV6-5 and TRBJ1-1; 8 nucleotides align to TRBD1. The CDR3 sequence is 14 residues long. CDR1 and CDR2 (germline): MNHEY, SVGAGI. J lost 5 bases, V lost 7 bases, and 9 bases had no gene match. DNA of the CDR3: TGTGCCAGCACCCTTATTACAGGGGGGACTGAAGCTTTCTTT. Protein: CASTLITGGTEAFF.

A single count supports this clone. One junction end disagrees with the germline gene, perhaps due to a read error. The rearrangement links TRBV4-2 to TRBJ1-6; TRBD1 matches at 7 bases. The germline V gene has CDR1 LGHNA and CDR2 YNFKEQ. The CDR3 spans 16 residues. The CDR3 nucleotides read TGTGCCAGCAGCGAAGAAGACAGGGCCTATAATTCACCCCTCCACTTT. Its translation is CASSEEDRAYNSPLHF.

The rearrangement uses TRBV5-6 and TRBJ2-5; 13 bases map to TRBD2. Unmatched junction bases numbered 2, after V lost 4 bases and J lost 2 bases. The CDR3 runs 15 residues. Germline V gene sequence: CDR1 SGHDT, CDR2 YYEEEE. The CDR3 reads CASSRGLAGQETQYF. As DNA, the CDR3 is TGTGCCAGCAGCCGGGGACTAGCGGGACAAGAGACCCAGTACTTC.

CDR3 residues: CASLIQGGSYEQYF. DNA for the CDR3: TGCGCCAGCCTAATACAAGGCGGCTCCTACGAGCAGTACTTC. The chain couples TRBV10-2 to TRBJ2-7, with D hard to call. The germline V gene has CDR1 WSHSY and CDR2 SAAADI. The CDR3 consists of 14 residues. The V and J ends lost 8 bases and 0 bases respectively, with 14 bases between them.

This chain uses TRBV19 with TRBJ1-4, with TRBD1 matching over 7 bases. The CDR3 has 17 amino acids. Per germline, CDR1 LNHDA and CDR2 SQIVND (reference sequence). After removal of 8 bases from V and 5 bases from J, the junction contained 17 bases not matched to a gene. In nucleotides, the CDR3 is TGTGCCAGTCGCCCAATCCCTCAGGACAGGCAGAATGAAAAACTGTTTTTT. This translates into CASRPIPQDRQNEKLFF. Using reference TRBV19 and TRBJ1-4 for the parts outside the CDR3, the full variable domain is DGGITQSPKYLFRKEGQNVTLSCEQNLNHDAMYWYRQDPGQGLRLIYYSQIVNDFQKGDIAEGYSVSREKKESFPLTVTSAQKNPTAFYLCASRPIPQDRQNEKLFFGSGTQLSVL.

The CDR3 reads CASSSTGQGLGETQYF. In DNA form, the CDR3 reads TGTGCCAGCAGCTCTACGGGACAGGGGTTGGGGGAGACCCAGTACTTC. V and J are TRBV7-3 and TRBJ2-5; 10 bases map to TRBD1. From germline, CDR1 is SGHTA and CDR2 FQGTGA. This CDR3 spans 16 amino acids. The V segment lost 4 bases and the J segment 5 bases; nucleotides outside the gene matches: 10.

The chain couples TRBV5-1 to TRBJ2-5, with D unclear. Germline CDR1 SGHRS, CDR2 YFSETQ. The CDR3 consists of 11 residues. The V end was cut by 4 bases, the J end by 8 bases, with 9 bases between. Here the CDR3 DNA reads TGCGCCAGCAGCGAAGCCAATACCCAGTACTTC. It codes for CASSEANTQYF.

Judged by abundance, this clone is medium-sized. The chain links TRBV5-4 to TRBJ2-3, with 8 bases that match TRBD2. Losses at the gene ends were 5 bases for V and 5 bases for J; bases not matched to a gene: 10. CDR1 and CDR2 (germline): SGHNT, YYREEE (reference sequence). The CDR3 runs 15 residues. The CDR3 is CASRPSGGPGDTQYF. CDR3 nucleotides: TGTGCCAGCAGACCGTCGGGGGGGCCGGGAGATACGCAGTATTTT.

CDR3 nucleotide sequence: TGCAGCGTTGAGGGTATAACGGGGTCGGCTGCAGCAAACAACTATGGCTACACCTTC. The encoded protein is CSVEGITGSAAANNYGYTF. The genes are TRBV29-1 and TRBJ1-2, with D hard to call. The germline gives CDR1 SQVTM, CDR2 ANQGSEA. The CDR3 consists of 19 residues. Deletions cut 3 bases from V and 2 bases from J, with 28 bases between.

The chain joins TRBV7-2 to TRBJ2-7, with TRBD1 matching over 10 bases. The length of the CDR3 is 14 residues. Germline V CDR1 and CDR2: SGHTA, FQGNSA. The ends lost 5 bases at V and 6 bases at J; junction bases unmatched: 7. The CDR3 bases are TGTGCCAGCAGCCGAGGGGGGACAGGGGTCGAGCAGTACTTC. Its translation is CASSRGGTGVEQYF. The full variable domain, in which reference TRBV7-2 and TRBJ2-7 provide the parts outside the CDR3, is GAGVSQSPSNKVTEKGKDVELRCDPISGHTALYWYRQSLGQGLEFLIYFQGNSAPDKSGLPSDRFSAERTGGSVSTLTIQRTQQEDSAVYLCASSRGGTGVEQYFGPGTRLTVT.

J is TRBJ1-5 and V is TRBV27; D is perhaps TRBD1 (5 bases). The CDR3 runs to 19 residues. Germline CDR1 reads MNHEY; CDR2 reads SMNVEV (reference sequence). Trimming took off 0 bases at V and 2 bases at J, with 20 bases between the two ends. The CDR3 region is CASSLSLGGGAGGNQPQHF. The CDR3 DNA follows: TGTGCCAGCAGTTTATCTTTAGGTGGGGGAGCGGGGGGCAATCAGCCCCAGCATTTT.

This chain connects TRBV9 to TRBJ2-7, with D perhaps matching TRBD1 (6 bases). The V end was cut by 0 bases, the J end by 3 bases, with 7 bases between. CDR1 SGDLS and CDR2 YYNGEE come from the germline V gene. The CDR3 contains 13 residues. The CDR3 DNA reads TGTGCCAGCAGCGTAGGGGACAACTACGAGCAGTACTTC. Amino acids: CASSVGDNYEQYF.

The chain uses TRBV27 and TRBJ1-5; D gene uncertain. CDR3 length: 15 residues. CDR1 and CDR2 from the germline V gene are MNHEY and SMNVEV (reference sequence). V gave up 3 bases and J gave up 4 bases, with 13 bases separating them. The CDR3 nucleotides are TGTGCCAGCAGTTTGACGGCTAACGGGAATCAGCCCCAGCATTTT. Protein sequence: CASSLTANGNQPQHF.

The CDR3 is CASSHKSGSRDEQFF. The DNA for the CDR3 is TGTGCCAGCAGCCATAAAAGCGGGAGTAGAGATGAGCAGTTCTTC. The J gene is TRBJ2-1, the V gene TRBV4-2; 8 bases are a match to TRBD2. The CDR3 is 15 amino acids. V gave up 3 bases and J gave up 8 bases; unmatched junction bases: 9. The V gene's germline CDR1 is LGHNA and CDR2 YNFKEQ.

V is TRBV19 and J is TRBJ2-2; 14 positions agree with TRBD2. The ends lost 7 bases at V and 7 bases at J; junction bases unmatched: 5. The CDR3 has 15 amino acids. The V gene's germline CDR1 is LNHDA and CDR2 SQIVND (reference sequence). Here the CDR3 reads CASTGTSGGHGELFF. The CDR3 DNA reads TGTGCCAGTACCGGGACTAGCGGGGGCCACGGGGAGCTGTTTTTT.

The chain carries TRBV7-6 and TRBJ2-5; 7 nucleotides agree with TRBD1. Germline CDR1 and CDR2: SGHVS and FNYEAQ. Trimming cost V 6 bases and J 1 base; bases outside gene matches: 11. The CDR3 is 16 amino acids. CDR3 loop: CASSPNPGTVQETQYF. The CDR3 DNA is TGTGCCAGCAGTCCAAATCCTGGGACAGTCCAAGAGACCCAGTACTTC.

The V gene is TRBV7-6, the J gene TRBJ2-7; 7 bases match TRBD1. The germline CDR1 and CDR2 sequences are SGHVS and FNYEAQ. The CDR3 length is 17 residues. J lost 3 bases, V lost 0 bases, and 11 bases had no gene match. CDR3 residues: CASSLAPTGEASYEQYF. The CDR3 DNA is TGTGCCAGCAGCTTAGCGCCTACAGGGGAAGCGAGCTACGAGCAGTACTTC.

The chain carries TRBV19 and TRBJ1-1; weak D call: TRBD1 (5 bases). V was cut by 6 bases and J by 11 bases, with 13 bases left in between. The CDR3 has 11 residues. Germline CDR1 and CDR2: LNHDA and SQIVND (reference sequence). The chain's CDR3 is CASSGGDPAFF. DNA for the CDR3: TGTGCCAGTAGCGGGGGGGATCCGGCTTTCTTT. Filled out from reference TRBV19 and TRBJ1-1, the complete variable domain reads DGGITQSPKYLFRKEGQNVTLSCEQNLNHDAMYWYRQDPGQGLRLIYYSQIVNDFQKGDIAEGYSVSREKKESFPLTVTSAQKNPTAFYLCASSGGDPAFFGQGTRLTVV.

The genes are TRBV4-3 and TRBJ1-3; no firm D call. With 3 bases removed from V and 4 bases from J, the gap between germline ends came to 10 bases. In germline, CDR1 is LGHNA, CDR2 YSLEER. CDR3 length: 14 residues. This CDR3 reads CASSQRGPGNTIYF. CDR3 in DNA: TGCGCCAGCAGCCAGCGCGGGCCCGGAAACACCATATATTTT.

The chain joins TRBV18 to TRBJ2-7; 7 positions agree with TRBD2. V was clipped by 2 bases and J by 8 bases; unmatched bases: 12. Per germline, CDR1 KGHSH and CDR2 LQKENI. The CDR3 runs 15 residues. In nucleotides, the CDR3 is TGTGCCAGCTCACCAATGTGGCGGGAGCAGTCCCAGCAGTACTTC. Encoded protein: CASSPMWREQSQQYF.

V gene TRBV19 combines with J gene TRBJ2-5; the D is unclear. The CDR3 consists of 14 residues. Germline V CDR1 and CDR2: LNHDA, SQIVND (reference sequence). Trimming removed 7 bases at V and 6 bases at J, with 18 bases between. This chain's CDR3 is CASTPIHSPQTQYF. The CDR3 DNA follows: TGTGCCAGTACCCCAATTCACAGTCCCCAGACCCAGTACTTC.

The chain uses TRBV5-6 and TRBJ2-5; possibly TRBD1 for D (5 bases). The V gene lost 1 base and the J gene lost 4 bases, with 8 bases spanning the gap. The V gene's germline CDR1 is SGHDT and CDR2 YYEEEE. CDR3 size: 13 residues. The CDR3, as DNA: TGTGCCAGCAGCTTGACAGGAGCAGAGACCCAGTACTTC. Encoded protein: CASSLTGAETQYF.

The chain recombines TRBV5-1 with TRBJ2-1; D unresolved. The CDR3 loop spans 13 amino acids. Per the germline V gene, CDR1 is SGHRS and CDR2 is YFSETQ. Between the trimmed V and J ends, which lost 2 bases and 4 bases, there was a span of 7 bases. The CDR3 loop is CASSFNSYNEQFF. As DNA, the CDR3 is TGCGCCAGCAGCTTTAACAGTTACAATGAGCAGTTCTTC.

This rearrangement joins TRBV18 to TRBJ1-3; no reliable D call. Germline CDR1 and CDR2: KGHSH and LQKENI. V was shortened by 2 bases and J by 0 bases, with 8 bases between the two germline ends. The CDR3 runs 15 residues. Here the CDR3 DNA reads TGTGCCAGCTCACCAACCCAGGCCTCTGGAAACACCATATATTTT. Protein product: CASSPTQASGNTIYF.

V and J are TRBV28 and TRBJ2-3; 7 nucleotides match TRBD2. Losses at the gene ends were 4 bases for V and 7 bases for J; bases not matched to a gene: 8. This CDR3 has 14 amino acids. In germline, CDR1 is MDHEN, CDR2 SYDVKM. The CDR3 sequence is CASSSFGEGHTQYF. The CDR3 nucleotides are TGTGCCAGCAGTTCGTTCGGGGAGGGTCATACGCAGTATTTT. Full variable domain (remainder filled in from reference TRBV28 and TRBJ2-3): DVKVTQSSRYLVKRTGEKVFLECVQDMDHENMFWYRQDPGLGLRLIYFSYDVKMKEKGDIPEGYSVSREKKERFSLILESASTNQTSMYLCASSSFGEGHTQYFGPGTRLTVL.